This T cell receptor (beta chain) was observed in a study of T cell responses to AZD1222 COVID-19 vaccine. About this clone itself: Its antigen is unidentified.

Investigators merged groups given second doses at roughly 4 or roughly 12 weeks. This table comes from immunoSEQ multiplex PCR, and its TCRdb copy is limited to in-frame clones, with some not included. The sample yields around 140,000 clones, around 90% seen once. General observations from the study: Repertoires were obtained solely post-peak T cell response. Spike-specific TCR breadth and depth went up after people got two AZD1222 doses.

The specimen was peripheral blood, collected 28 days after the second AZD1222 dose. The sequence came from an adult who received the AZD1222 COVID-19 vaccine.

The CDR3 bases are TGCAGCGTTGAAAAAGGGGGTTTTGGCTACACCTTC. The encoded protein is CSVEKGGFGYTF. The chain couples TRBV29-1 to TRBJ1-2; TRBD1 might be the D (6 bases). The V end lost 2 bases, the J end lost 7 bases, and 11 bases lay between the germline ends. This CDR3 has 12 residues. Germline V gene sequence: CDR1 SQVTM, CDR2 ANQGSEA.